What follows are 7 T cell receptor beta chains derived from one specimen sequenced in a study of neurological immune-mediated disorders. TCRdb ran MiXCR on the 5' RACE reads and lists one entry per CDR3 protein. The sample lists more than 15,000 distinct CDR3 sequences, 14% occurring once. What was sequenced was CD4+ T cells from blood. The receptors shown here come from a woman aged 55-75 years with HTLV-1-associated myelopathy (HAM/TSP).

In its sample, this clonotype was seen many times. This chain uses TRBV29-1 with TRBJ1-4; D is ambiguous. Germline CDR1 SQVTM, CDR2 ANQGSEA. V lost 7 bases and J 4 bases, leaving 7 bases between the germline ends. The CDR3 totals 11 residues. The CDR3 spells CSGWLNEKLFF. In DNA form, the CDR3 reads TGCAGCGGGTGGCTTAATGAAAAACTGTTTTTT.

This clonotype was seen repeatedly, ten times or more. The genes are TRBV5-1 and TRBJ2-7; a possible D gene is TRBD1 (6 bases). The length of the CDR3 is 14 residues. V was cut by 5 bases and J by 5 bases, with 17 bases left in between. Germline V gene lookup returns CDR1 SGHRS and CDR2 YFSETQ. CDR3 loop: CASSLGTPLHEQYF. The CDR3 DNA sequence: TGCGCCAGCAGTTTAGGGACACCTCTCCACGAGCAGTACTTC. The whole variable domain, remainder taken from reference TRBV5-1 and TRBJ2-7, is KAGVTQTPRYLIKTRGQQVTLSCSPISGHRSVSWYQQTPGQGLQFLFEYFSETQRNKGNFPGRFSGRQFSNSRSEMNVSTLELGDSALYLCASSLGTPLHEQYFGPGTRLTVT.

This clonotype was seen just once. The V call is TRBV20-1, the J call TRBJ2-7, with TRBD2 matching 8 bases. Germline assignment: CDR1 DFQATT and CDR2 SNEGSKA (reference sequence). CDR3 length: 14 amino acids. V lost 6 bases, J lost 0 bases, and 7 bases stayed unmatched. For the CDR3, the DNA is TGCAGTGCGAGGTCGGGGGGGAACTCCTACGAGCAGTACTTC. Encoded protein: CSARSGGNSYEQYF.

This clonotype was counted ten times or more. V usage is TRBV20-1 and J usage is TRBJ1-6; D is perhaps TRBD1 (5 bases). Germline V CDR1 and CDR2: DFQATT, SNEGSKA (reference sequence). V lost 5 bases and J 7 bases, leaving 15 bases between the germline ends. There are 14 residues in the CDR3. The DNA for the CDR3 is TGCAGTGCTGACCTGGTTGGGGGGAATTCACCCCTCCACTTT. Its protein product is CSADLVGGNSPLHF.

This clonotype is labeled medium-sized. The V call is TRBV20-1, the J call TRBJ2-7; 7 bases align to TRBD2. Germline assignment: CDR1 DFQATT and CDR2 SNEGSKA (reference sequence). The length of the CDR3 is 14 residues. V was clipped by 0 bases and J by 1 base; unmatched bases: 3. Here the CDR3 reads CSARDRRGSYEQYF. CDR3 nucleotide sequence: TGCAGTGCTAGAGATAGGCGGGGGTCCTACGAGCAGTACTTC.

In this sample, this clonotype turned up many times. CDR3 DNA sequence: TGTGCCAGCAGCCTCGGACTAGCGGACTACGAGCAGTACTTC. It codes for CASSLGLADYEQYF. The V and J genes are TRBV9 and TRBJ2-7, with 10 bases matching TRBD2. This CDR3 contains 14 residues. Germline assignment: CDR1 SGDLS and CDR2 YYNGEE. The trim removed 4 bases at V and 3 bases at J, leaving 4 bases unmatched.

This clonotype showed up many times. The chain recombines TRBV2 with TRBJ2-7; D remains unclear. Germline loops: CDR1 SNHLY, CDR2 FYNNEI. The V end lost 8 bases, the J end lost 0 bases, and 14 bases lay between the germline ends. This CDR3 is built from 14 residues. CDR3 bases: TGTGCCAGCGTTCCGAGACAACACTCCTACGAGCAGTACTTC. It yields the protein CASVPRQHSYEQYF.